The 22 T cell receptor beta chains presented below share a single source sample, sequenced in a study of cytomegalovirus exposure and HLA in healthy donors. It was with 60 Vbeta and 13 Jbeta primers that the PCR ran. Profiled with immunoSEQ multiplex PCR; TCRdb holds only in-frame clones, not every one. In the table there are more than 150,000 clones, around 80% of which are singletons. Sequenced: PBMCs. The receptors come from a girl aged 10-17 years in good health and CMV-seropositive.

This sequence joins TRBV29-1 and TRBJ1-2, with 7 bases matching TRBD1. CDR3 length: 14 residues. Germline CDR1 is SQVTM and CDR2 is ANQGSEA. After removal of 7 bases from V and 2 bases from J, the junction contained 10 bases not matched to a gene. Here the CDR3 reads CSADTGTDNYGYTF. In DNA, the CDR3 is TGCAGCGCCGACACCGGGACAGACAACTATGGCTACACCTTC.

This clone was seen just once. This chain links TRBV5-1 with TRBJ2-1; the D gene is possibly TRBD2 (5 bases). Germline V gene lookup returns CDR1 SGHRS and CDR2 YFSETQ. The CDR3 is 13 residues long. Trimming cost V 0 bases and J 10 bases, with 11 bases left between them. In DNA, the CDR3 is TGCGCCAGCAGCTTGGGAACGAGCGGCGAGCAGTTCTTC. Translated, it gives CASSLGTSGEQFF.

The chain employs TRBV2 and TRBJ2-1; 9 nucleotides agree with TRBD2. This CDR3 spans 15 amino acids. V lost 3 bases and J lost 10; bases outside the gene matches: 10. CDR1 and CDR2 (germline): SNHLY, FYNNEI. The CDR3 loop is CASSEWIAGDAEQFF. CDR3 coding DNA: TGTGCCAGCAGTGAGTGGATAGCGGGAGACGCCGAGCAGTTCTTC.

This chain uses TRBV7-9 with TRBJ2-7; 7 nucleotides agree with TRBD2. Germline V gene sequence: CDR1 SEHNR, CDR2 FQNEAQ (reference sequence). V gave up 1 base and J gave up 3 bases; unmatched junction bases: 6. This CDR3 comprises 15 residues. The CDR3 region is CASSLETSAFYEQYF. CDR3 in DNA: TGTGCCAGCAGCTTAGAAACTAGCGCATTCTACGAGCAGTACTTC.

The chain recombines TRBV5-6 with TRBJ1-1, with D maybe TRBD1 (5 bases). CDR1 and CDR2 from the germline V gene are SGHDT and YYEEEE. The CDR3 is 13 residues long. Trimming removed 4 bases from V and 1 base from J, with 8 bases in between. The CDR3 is CASSPDKNTEAFF. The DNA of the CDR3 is TGTGCCAGCAGCCCGGACAAGAACACTGAAGCTTTCTTT.

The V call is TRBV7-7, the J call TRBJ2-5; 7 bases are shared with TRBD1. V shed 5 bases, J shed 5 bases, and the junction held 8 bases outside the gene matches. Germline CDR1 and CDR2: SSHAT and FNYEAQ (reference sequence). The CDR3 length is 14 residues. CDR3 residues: CASSTRQGWETQYF. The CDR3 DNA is TGTGCCAGCAGCACCAGACAGGGATGGGAGACCCAGTACTTC.

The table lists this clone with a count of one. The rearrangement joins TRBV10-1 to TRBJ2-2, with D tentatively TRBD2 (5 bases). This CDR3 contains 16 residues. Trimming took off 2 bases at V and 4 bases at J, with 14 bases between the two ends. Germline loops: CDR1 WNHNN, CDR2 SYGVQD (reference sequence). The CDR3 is CASSEGASTRTGELFF. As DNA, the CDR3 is TGCGCCAGCAGTGAGGGCGCTAGCACCCGCACCGGGGAGCTGTTTTTT.

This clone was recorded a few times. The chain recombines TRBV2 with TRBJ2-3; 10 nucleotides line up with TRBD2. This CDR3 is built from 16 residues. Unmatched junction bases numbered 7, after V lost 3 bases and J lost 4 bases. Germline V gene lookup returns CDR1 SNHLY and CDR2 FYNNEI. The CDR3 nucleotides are TGTGCCAGCAGTGACCCGAGCGGGAGGGGGGCAGATACGCAGTATTTT. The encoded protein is CASSDPSGRGADTQYF. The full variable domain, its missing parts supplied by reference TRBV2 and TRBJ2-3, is EPEVTQTPSHQVTQMGQEVILRCVPISNHLYFYWYRQILGQKVEFLVSFYNNEISEKSEIFDDQFSVERPDGSNFTLKIRSTKLEDSAMYFCASSDPSGRGADTQYFGPGTRLTVL.

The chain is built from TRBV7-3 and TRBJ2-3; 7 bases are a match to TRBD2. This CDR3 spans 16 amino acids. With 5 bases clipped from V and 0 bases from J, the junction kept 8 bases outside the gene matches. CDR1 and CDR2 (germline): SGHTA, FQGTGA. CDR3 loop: CASSPSGGASTDTQYF. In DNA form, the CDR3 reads TGTGCCAGCAGCCCCTCGGGGGGAGCGAGCACAGATACGCAGTATTTT.

Written as DNA, the CDR3 is TGTGCCAGTGACCGGACGGCGGGTCAGCCCCAGCATTTT. Residues: CASDRTAGQPQHF. This chain links TRBV19 with TRBJ1-5; D uncertain. Trimming removed 8 bases from V and 6 bases from J, with 14 bases in between. Germline V gives CDR1 LNHDA, CDR2 SQIVND (reference sequence). CDR3 length: 13 amino acids.

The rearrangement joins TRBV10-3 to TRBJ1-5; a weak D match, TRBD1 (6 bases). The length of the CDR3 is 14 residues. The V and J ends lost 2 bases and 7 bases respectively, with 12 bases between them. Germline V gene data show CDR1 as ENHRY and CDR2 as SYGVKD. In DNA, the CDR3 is TGTGCCATCAGTGAGAGGGCAGGGGACCAGCCCCAGCATTTT. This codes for CAISERAGDQPQHF.

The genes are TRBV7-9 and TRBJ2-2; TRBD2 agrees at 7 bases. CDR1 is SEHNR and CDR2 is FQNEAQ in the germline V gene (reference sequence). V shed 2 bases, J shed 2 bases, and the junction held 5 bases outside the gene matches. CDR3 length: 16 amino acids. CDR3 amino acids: CASSLMVAGNTGELFF. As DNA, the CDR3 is TGTGCCAGCAGCTTAATGGTAGCGGGCAACACCGGGGAGCTGTTTTTT.

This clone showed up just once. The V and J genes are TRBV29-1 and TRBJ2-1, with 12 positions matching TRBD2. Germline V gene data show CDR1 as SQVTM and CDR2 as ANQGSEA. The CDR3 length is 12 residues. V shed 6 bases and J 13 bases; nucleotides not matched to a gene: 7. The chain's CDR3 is CSVGASGRAQFF. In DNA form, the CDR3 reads TGCAGCGTGGGAGCTAGCGGGAGGGCTCAGTTCTTC.

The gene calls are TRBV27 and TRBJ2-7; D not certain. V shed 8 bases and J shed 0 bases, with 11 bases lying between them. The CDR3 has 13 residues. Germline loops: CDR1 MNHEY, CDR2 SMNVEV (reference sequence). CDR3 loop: CASRVVGSYEQYF. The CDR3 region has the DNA TGTGCCAGCCGGGTGGTGGGCTCCTACGAGCAGTACTTC.

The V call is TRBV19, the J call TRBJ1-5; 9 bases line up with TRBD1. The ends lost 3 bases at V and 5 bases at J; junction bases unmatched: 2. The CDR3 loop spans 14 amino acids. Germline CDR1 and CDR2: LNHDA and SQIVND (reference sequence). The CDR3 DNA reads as TGTGCCAGTAGTATTGGGACAGGGTATCAGCCCCAGCATTTT. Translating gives CASSIGTGYQPQHF.

The CDR3 loop is CASSRDRVQETQYF. The CDR3 DNA is TGTGCCAGCTCACGGGACAGGGTCCAAGAGACCCAGTACTTC. J is TRBJ2-5 and V is TRBV18; 9 positions agree with TRBD1. V gave up 4 bases and J gave up 1 base; unmatched junction bases: 1. This CDR3 contains 14 residues. The germline V gene has CDR1 KGHSH and CDR2 LQKENI.

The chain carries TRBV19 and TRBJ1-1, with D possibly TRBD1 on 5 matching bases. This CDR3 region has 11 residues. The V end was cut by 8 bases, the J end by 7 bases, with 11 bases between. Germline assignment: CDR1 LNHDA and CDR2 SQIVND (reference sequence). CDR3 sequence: CASWEGLEAFF. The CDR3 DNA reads TGTGCCAGTTGGGAGGGACTTGAAGCTTTCTTT.

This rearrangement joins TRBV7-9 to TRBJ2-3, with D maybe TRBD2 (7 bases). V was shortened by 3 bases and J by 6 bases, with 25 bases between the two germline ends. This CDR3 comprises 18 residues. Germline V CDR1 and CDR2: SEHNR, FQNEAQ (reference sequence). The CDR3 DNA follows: TGTGCCAGCAGCTTGGGGGTTTTCCTAGCGGAGGGGGTGGATACGCAGTATTTT. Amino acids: CASSLGVFLAEGVDTQYF.

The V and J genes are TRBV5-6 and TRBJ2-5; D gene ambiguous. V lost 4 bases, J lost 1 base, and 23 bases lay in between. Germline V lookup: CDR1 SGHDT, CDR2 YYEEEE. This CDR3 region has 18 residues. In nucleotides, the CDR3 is TGTGCCAGCAGCCCACCCCTAGAGGAGTCGACCTTCCAAGAGACCCAGTACTTC. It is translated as CASSPPLEESTFQETQYF.

CDR3 DNA sequence: TGTGCCAGCAGCCTGGGGGACAGTTACTACGAGCAGTACTTC. Its protein product is CASSLGDSYYEQYF. The rearrangement links TRBV5-4 to TRBJ2-5; 7 bases fit TRBD1. The J call may not be correct, given that the DNA end is closer to TRBJ2-7. This CDR3 has 14 amino acids. Per germline, CDR1 SGHNT and CDR2 YYREEE (reference sequence).

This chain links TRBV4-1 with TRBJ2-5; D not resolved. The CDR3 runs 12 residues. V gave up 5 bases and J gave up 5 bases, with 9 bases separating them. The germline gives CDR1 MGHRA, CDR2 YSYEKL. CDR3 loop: CASSFVRETQYF. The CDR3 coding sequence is TGCGCCAGCAGCTTCGTTCGGGAGACCCAGTACTTC.

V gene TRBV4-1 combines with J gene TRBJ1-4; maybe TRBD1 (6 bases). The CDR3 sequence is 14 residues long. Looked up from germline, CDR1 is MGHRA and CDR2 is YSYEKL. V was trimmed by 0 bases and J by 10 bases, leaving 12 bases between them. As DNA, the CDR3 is TGCGCCAGCAGCCAAGAGGCAACAGGGCCAAAACTGTTTTTT. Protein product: CASSQEATGPKLFF.